This is a list of T cell receptor beta chains from one sample in a study of blood T cell repertoires in COVID-19. Assay: immunoSEQ multiplex PCR; the TCRdb copy retains only in-frame clones and omits some. The sample lists around 180,000 clones; 81% were seen once. The sample was peripheral blood. The source is a woman of 80 years or more with COVID-19, enrolled during active disease. Both conserved end residues are part of each CDR3. D genes are given only for firm matches. Where a row states a size, it is once, few, many or the class of an expanded clone; other rows omit it.

j_gene	d_gene	abundance	v_gene	CDR3aa	CDR3nt
TRBJ1-6	NA	NA	TRBV27	CASSFRSNNSPLHF	TGTGCCAGCAGTTTCAGGTCCAATAATTCACCCCTCCACTTT
TRBJ2-1	TRBD2	NA	TRBV6-2/TRBV6-3	CASSPLSGGSYNEQFF	TGTGCCAGCAGCCCTCTGAGCGGGGGCTCCTACAATGAGCAGTTCTTC
TRBJ1-6	TRBD1	NA	TRBV6-5	CASSRDSANSPLHF	TGTGCCAGCAGTCGGGACAGTGCTAATTCACCCCTCCACTTT
TRBJ1-5	NA	once	TRBV7-2	CANSFLGENQPQHF	TGTGCCAACAGCTTTCTAGGAGAAAATCAGCCCCAGCATTTT
TRBJ2-7	NA	NA	TRBV27	CASSLRGTYEQYF	TGTGCCAGCAGTTTAAGGGGGACCTACGAGCAGTACTTC
TRBJ2-5	TRBD2	few	TRBV2	CAKLLAGEETQYF	TGTGCCAAACTCCTAGCGGGCGAAGAGACCCAGTACTTC
TRBJ2-3	NA	NA	TRBV28	CASSLALAVTDTQYF	TGTGCCAGCAGTTTGGCGCTAGCTGTGACGGATACGCAGTATTTT
TRBJ2-5	TRBD1	once	TRBV24-1	CATSETTGAGETQYF	TGTGCCACCAGTGAAACAACAGGGGCTGGGGAGACCCAGTACTTC
TRBJ2-2	NA	NA	TRBV27	CASSLGGLGELFF	TGTGCCAGCAGTTTAGGAGGGTTGGGGGAGCTGTTTTTT
TRBJ1-5	TRBD1	once	TRBV28	CASSLLQGGNQPQHF	TGTGCCAGCAGTTTATTACAGGGGGGCAATCAGCCCCAGCATTTT
TRBJ2-3	NA	NA	TRBV27	CASSPQRRAPGTDTQYF	TGTGCCAGCAGTCCTCAGAGGAGGGCTCCTGGTACAGATACGCAGTATTTT
TRBJ1-5	NA	NA	TRBV27	CASSGGGRVGNQPQHF	TGTGCCAGCAGCGGGGGGGGCAGGGTCGGCAATCAGCCCCAGCATTTT
TRBJ1-4	TRBD1	NA	TRBV7-2	CASSGTGATNEKLFF	TGTGCCAGCAGCGGGACAGGGGCCACTAATGAAAAACTGTTTTTT
TRBJ2-5	TRBD1	NA	TRBV7-9	CASSQSRTGMETQYF	TGTGCCAGCAGCCAGTCCAGGACAGGGATGGAGACCCAGTACTTC
TRBJ1-6	NA	NA	TRBV27	CASSLTGLAYNSPLHF	TGTGCCAGCAGTCTAACGGGACTGGCCTATAATTCACCCCTCCACTTT
TRBJ1-5	TRBD1	once	TRBV6-5	CASSRQGKQPQHF	TGTGCCAGCAGCCGACAGGGGAAACAGCCCCAGCATTTT
TRBJ1-4	NA	once	TRBV30	CAWSTINEKLFF	TGTGCCTGGAGCACTATTAATGAAAAACTGTTTTTT
TRBJ1-1	NA	NA	TRBV5-1	CASSLDSGYNTEAFF	TGCGCCAGCAGCTTGGATTCAGGGTATAACACTGAAGCTTTCTTT
TRBJ2-5	TRBD2	NA	TRBV19	CASSMGGQETQYF	TGTGCCAGTAGTATGGGAGGGCAAGAGACCCAGTACTTC
TRBJ2-2	NA	NA	TRBV2	CASSDSGWTGELFF	TGTGCCAGCAGTGATAGCGGTTGGACCGGGGAGCTGTTTTTT
TRBJ2-3	NA	NA	TRBV19	CASRTLGAITQYF	TGTGCCAGTAGAACCCTGGGGGCTATCACGCAGTATTTT
TRBJ2-2	TRBD2	NA	TRBV19	CASSELAGWGGELFF	TGTGCCAGTAGCGAACTAGCGGGGTGGGGCGGGGAGCTGTTTTTT
TRBJ1-2	TRBD1	NA	TRBV19	CASSIWLLGTGEDYGYTF	TGTGCCAGTAGTATATGGTTGTTGGGGACAGGGGAGGACTATGGCTACACCTTC
TRBJ1-1	NA	few	TRBV7-7	CASSFGQGTEAFF	TGTGCTAGCAGCTTCGGCCAGGGGACTGAAGCTTTCTTT
TRBJ1-3	NA	NA	TRBV2	CASREINSGNTIYF	TGTGCCAGCAGGGAGATAAACTCTGGAAACACCATATATTTT
TRBJ1-2	TRBD1	NA	TRBV20-1	CSARDRERYTF	TGCAGTGCTAGGGACAGGGAACGCTACACCTTC
TRBJ2-7	NA	NA	TRBV28	CASSLAGAGYEQYF	TGTGCCAGCAGTTTAGCGGGGGCGGGTTACGAGCAGTACTTC
TRBJ2-7	NA	NA	TRBV7-2	CASGRVGMVAGVENQQYF	TGTGCCAGCGGCAGGGTAGGGATGGTCGCCGGTGTGGAAAATCAGCAGTACTTC
TRBJ1-5	NA	NA	TRBV7-2	CASSLQGYNQPQHF	TGTGCCAGCAGCCTTCAGGGTTACAATCAGCCCCAGCATTTT
TRBJ2-7	NA	NA	TRBV3-1/TRBV3-2	CASSGGGAAYEQYF	TGTGCCAGCAGCGGAGGCGGGGCAGCCTACGAGCAGTACTTC
TRBJ2-7	TRBD2	few	TRBV11-2	CASSLVGGGYEQYF	TGTGCCAGCAGCTTAGTTGGCGGGGGTTACGAGCAGTACTTC
TRBJ2-1	TRBD1	NA	TRBV4-3	CASSRRTGIHEQFF	TGCGCCAGCAGCCGACGGACAGGGATCCATGAGCAGTTCTTC
TRBJ2-7	TRBD1	NA	TRBV2	CASSVTGSVYEQYF	TGTGCCAGCAGTGTGACAGGGTCAGTTTACGAGCAGTACTTC
TRBJ2-2	TRBD2	NA	TRBV12-5	CASDSIAGANTGELFF	TGTGCTAGTGACTCCATAGCGGGAGCGAACACCGGGGAGCTGTTTTTT
TRBJ1-5	TRBD1	once	TRBV6-2/TRBV6-3	CASSTLGQGNQPQHF	TGTGCCAGCAGTACCCTTGGACAGGGCAATCAGCCCCAGCATTTT
TRBJ1-1	TRBD1	NA	TRBV12-3/TRBV12-4	CASSAGTAYEAFF	TGTGCCAGCAGTGCGGGGACAGCCTATGAAGCTTTCTTT
TRBJ1-6	NA	few	TRBV5-5	CASSLHGDSSSPLHF	TGTGCCAGCAGCTTGCACGGGGATTCGAGTTCACCCCTCCACTTT
TRBJ1-5	TRBD1	NA	TRBV28	CASSPQTGAYQPQHF	TGTGCCAGCAGTCCACAGACAGGGGCATATCAGCCCCAGCATTTT
TRBJ1-2	NA	NA	TRBV5-3	CARSLRIPIGGGVYGYTF	TGTGCCAGAAGCTTGAGAATACCCATAGGGGGGGGAGTCTATGGCTACACCTTC
TRBJ1-2	TRBD1	once	TRBV5-1	CASSQGANYGYTF	TGCGCCAGCTCCCAGGGGGCGAACTATGGCTACACCTTC